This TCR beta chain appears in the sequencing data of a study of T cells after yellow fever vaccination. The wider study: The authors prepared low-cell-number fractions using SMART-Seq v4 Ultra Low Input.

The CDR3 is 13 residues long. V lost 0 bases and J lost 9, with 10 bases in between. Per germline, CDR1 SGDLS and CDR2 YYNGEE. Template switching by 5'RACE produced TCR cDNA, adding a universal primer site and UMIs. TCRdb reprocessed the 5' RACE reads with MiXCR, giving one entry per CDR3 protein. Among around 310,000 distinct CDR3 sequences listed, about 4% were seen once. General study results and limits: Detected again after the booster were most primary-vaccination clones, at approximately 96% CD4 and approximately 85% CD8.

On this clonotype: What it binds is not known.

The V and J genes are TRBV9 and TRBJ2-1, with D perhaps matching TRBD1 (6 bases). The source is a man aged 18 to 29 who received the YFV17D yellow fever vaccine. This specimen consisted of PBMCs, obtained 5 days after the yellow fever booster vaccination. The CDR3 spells CASSVGYRVEQFF. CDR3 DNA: TGTGCCAGCAGCGTAGGGTACAGGGTTGAGCAGTTCTTC.